This T cell receptor beta chain was retrieved from a study of blood T cell repertoires in COVID-19. Study details: Nucleic acid was either cDNA or gDNA, and it came from T cells, B-cell-depleted T cells, or PBMCs.

This clone appeared a few times. V lost 1 base to trimming and J lost 6 bases; unmatched junction nucleotides: 6. Germline CDR1 and CDR2: MGHRA and YSYEKL. CDR3 length: 15 residues. As processed by the authors: Using reference gene primer amplification, nucleated cell counts were estimated. Using immunoSEQ multiplex PCR, the repertoire was profiled, and TCRdb retains in-frame clones only, with some absent. V, J and clone size are taken as reported in that table, and D and trimming were inferred from the DNA itself. The sample records under 250,000 clones, around 83% being singletons. Sample: peripheral blood. The chain has TRBV4-1 and TRBJ2-1; 7 bases fit TRBD2. The sequence derives from a man aged 50 to 60 with active or convalescent COVID-19. The CDR3 reads CASSQVGGRVNEQFF. The CDR3 region has the DNA TGCGCCAGCAGCCAAGTGGGGGGGAGGGTCAATGAGCAGTTCTTC.